This T cell receptor beta chain was sequenced for a study of cytomegalovirus exposure and HLA in healthy donors. Overall study findings and caveats: Sequencing had likely introduced a cluster of highly shared sequence variants as an artifact.

About this clone itself: Its antigen remains unidentified.

This PCR relied on a set of 60 Vbeta primers and 13 Jbeta primers. The table came from immunoSEQ multiplex PCR; TCRdb's copy has only in-frame clones and leaves some out. The repertoire consists of fewer than 200,000 clones, with 65% to 90% occurring once and the leading ten covering 1.2%. J was trimmed by 4 bases and V by 4 bases; bases with no gene match: 9. Looked up from germline, CDR1 is MGHRA and CDR2 is YSYEKL. The CDR3 contains 15 residues. The chain recombines TRBV4-1 with TRBJ2-7, with 8 nucleotides matching TRBD1. The TCR comes from a girl aged 2-10 years in good health and CMV-seropositive. Sequencing was carried out using PBMCs. CDR3 in amino acids: CASSPTTGTGYEQYF. CDR3 bases: TGCGCCAGCAGCCCTACGACCGGGACAGGATACGAGCAGTACTTC.